This entry lists 25 T cell receptor beta chains sequenced from one sample in a study of OX40 agonist ivuxolimab in advanced cancers. Assay used: immunoSEQ multiplex PCR; TCRdb lists only in-frame clones, some missing. The repertoire has about 20,000 clones, approximately 83% of them found once; the top ten carry over 15%. The source was CD4+ or CD8+ T cells sorted from blood, collected in a trial of the OX40 agonist ivuxolimab. Every receptor here comes from an adult with an advanced solid tumor such as melanoma, head and neck, liver or kidney cancer.

The V call is TRBV15, the J call TRBJ1-4; 11 bases map to TRBD1. The germline gives CDR1 LNHNV, CDR2 YYDKDF (reference sequence). Trimming cost V 1 base and J 0 bases; bases outside gene matches: 7. This CDR3 is built from 19 residues. For the CDR3, the DNA is TGTGCCACCAGCAGAGCCGGGACAGGGGGGCTTGCAACTAATGAAAAACTGTTTTTT. This codes for CATSRAGTGGLATNEKLFF.

This chain connects TRBV6-5 to TRBJ2-7; D remains unclear. The CDR3 spans 15 residues. CDR1 and CDR2 (germline): MNHEY, SVGAGI. Trimming took off 2 bases at V and 7 bases at J, with 18 bases between the two ends. CDR3 in amino acids: CASSYLTPVVGEQYF. The CDR3 DNA is TGTGCCAGCAGTTACCTGACCCCGGTAGTGGGAGAGCAGTACTTC.

The chain carries TRBV4-1 and TRBJ2-5; 9 nucleotides agree with TRBD1. This CDR3 has 16 amino acids. The V and J ends lost 0 bases and 0 bases, in that order; junction bases with no gene match: 2. CDR1 is MGHRA, CDR2 YSYEKL, per germline. In DNA form, the CDR3 reads TGCGCCAGCAGCCAAGAGGGGACAGGGAACCAAGAGACCCAGTACTTC. As protein: CASSQEGTGNQETQYF.

The rearrangement uses TRBV19 and TRBJ1-3; 7 bases line up with TRBD1. CDR1 LNHDA and CDR2 SQIVND come from the germline V gene (reference sequence). The CDR3 spans 17 residues. V was clipped by 3 bases and J by 6 bases; unmatched bases: 14. The CDR3 spells CASSIVHDRASENTIYF. The CDR3 DNA is TGTGCCAGTAGTATCGTGCACGACAGGGCGAGTGAAAACACCATATATTTT.

Written as DNA, the CDR3 is TGTGCCAGCAGCCAAGGCGGGACAGGGATATATGGCTACACCTTC. Translating it yields CASSQGGTGIYGYTF. The chain has TRBV14 and TRBJ1-2; TRBD1 matches 9 bases. Germline V CDR1 and CDR2: SGHDN, FVKESK. The CDR3 extends over 15 amino acids. J was trimmed by 5 bases and V by 1 base; bases with no gene match: 5.

This CDR3 is CASRVTPGQTYEQYF. CDR3 coding DNA: TGTGCCAGCAGAGTCACCCCGGGACAAACCTACGAGCAGTACTTC. J is TRBJ2-5 and V is TRBV27; D might be TRBD1 (6 bases). The closer fit of TRBJ2-7 to the DNA end suggests the J call may be wrong. The CDR3 loop spans 15 amino acids. CDR1 is MNHEY, CDR2 SMNVEV, per germline (reference sequence).

The V gene is TRBV11-2, the J gene TRBJ2-1; 7 bases are shared with TRBD2. The CDR3 is 15 residues long. Germline CDR1 is SGHAT and CDR2 is FQNNGV. V was pared by 7 bases and J by 0 bases, with 6 bases of the junction left unmatched. The CDR3 coding sequence is TGTGCCAGCACCTCGACGGGGGGCTCCTACAATGAGCAGTTCTTC. Translating gives CASTSTGGSYNEQFF.

The chain combines TRBV4-1 with TRBJ2-1; TRBD2 aligns across 8 bases. J was trimmed by 4 bases and V by 8 bases; bases with no gene match: 13. The germline V gene encodes CDR1 MGHRA and CDR2 YSYEKL. The CDR3 is made up of 16 amino acids. The CDR3 DNA is TGCGCCAGCTACCCCTCCGGAGCGGGAGAATACAATGAGCAGTTCTTC. Amino acids: CASYPSGAGEYNEQFF.

This chain connects TRBV6-6 to TRBJ1-4; no clear D. The CDR3 spans 13 residues. V lost 6 bases to trimming and J lost 4 bases, with 9 bases between them. Germline V gene lookup returns CDR1 MNHNY and CDR2 SVGAGI (reference sequence). CDR3 sequence: CASSQDDNEKLFF. CDR3 DNA sequence: TGTGCCAGCAGCCAAGACGATAATGAAAAACTGTTTTTT.

The V call is TRBV27, the J call TRBJ1-1, with 7 bases aligning to TRBD1. Germline loops: CDR1 MNHEY, CDR2 SMNVEV (reference sequence). The CDR3 loop spans 14 amino acids. J was trimmed by 6 bases and V by 6 bases; bases with no gene match: 10. The CDR3 region has the DNA TGTGCCAGCAGGGGAGGGGGCAGGAAGGCTGAAGCTTTCTTT. Protein sequence: CASRGGGRKAEAFF.

V gene TRBV6-5 combines with J gene TRBJ2-2, with D unresolved. The CDR3 has 13 amino acids. V was trimmed by 6 bases and J by 5 bases, leaving 10 bases between them. Per the germline V gene, CDR1 is MNHEY and CDR2 is SVGAGI. The chain's CDR3 is CASSWKGTGELFF. CDR3 coding DNA: TGTGCCAGCAGCTGGAAGGGAACCGGGGAGCTGTTTTTT.

The gene calls are TRBV6-1 and TRBJ2-5, with 9 bases identical to TRBD1. The CDR3 is 15 amino acids. Trimming removed 5 bases from V and 6 bases from J; junction bases left unmatched: 10. CDR1 is MNHNS, CDR2 SASEGT, per germline. The CDR3 coding sequence is TGTGCCAGCAGTAACCGGGACAGGGTCTTAAAGACCCAGTACTTC. Encoded protein: CASSNRDRVLKTQYF.

The rearrangement links TRBV7-9 to TRBJ2-1; D is ambiguous. CDR1 and CDR2 from the germline V gene are SEHNR and FQNEAQ (reference sequence). The CDR3 totals 14 residues. V was cut by 1 base and J by 5 bases, with 9 bases left in between. The CDR3 is CASSLVVTNNEQFF. CDR3 sequence (DNA): TGTGCCAGCAGCTTAGTGGTCACCAACAATGAGCAGTTCTTC. Combining the CDR3 with reference TRBV7-9 and TRBJ2-1 gives the whole variable domain DTGVSQNPRHKITKRGQNVTFRCDPISEHNRLYWYRQTLGQGPEFLTYFQNEAQLEKSRLLSDRFSAERPKGSFSTLEIQRTEQGDSAMYLCASSLVVTNNEQFFGPGTRLTVL.

This rearrangement joins TRBV6-1 to TRBJ2-3; D might be TRBD2 (6 bases). The CDR3 is made up of 13 amino acids. The V gene lost 7 bases and the J gene lost 6 bases, with 14 bases spanning the gap. Germline lookup yields CDR1 MNHNS and CDR2 SASEGT. This CDR3 reads CASMMPGRDTQYF. CDR3 sequence (DNA): TGTGCCAGCATGATGCCAGGGAGGGATACGCAGTATTTT.

This clone was counted a single time. V and J are TRBV6-4 and TRBJ2-3; 10 nucleotides match TRBD2. This CDR3 comprises 16 residues. CDR1 is MRHNA and CDR2 is SNTAGT in the germline V gene. V was clipped by 5 bases and J by 0 bases; unmatched bases: 5. The CDR3 loop reads CASSPLAGESTDTQYF. DNA of the CDR3: TGTGCCAGCAGTCCCCTAGCGGGGGAAAGCACAGATACGCAGTATTTT.

J is TRBJ1-5 and V is TRBV5-4; D ambiguous. The germline CDR1 and CDR2 sequences are SGHNT and YYREEE (reference sequence). V lost 4 bases and J 2 bases, leaving 7 bases between the germline ends. The CDR3 contains 13 residues. The CDR3 reads CASSLQRNQPQHF. The CDR3, as DNA: TGTGCCAGCAGCCTCCAACGCAATCAGCCCCAGCATTTT.

CDR3 loop: CASSLGLAGRKAYEQYF. The CDR3 DNA reads TGTGCCAGCAGTTTGGGGCTAGCGGGGAGAAAAGCCTACGAGCAGTACTTC. The chain joins TRBV28 to TRBJ2-7; TRBD2 matches at 9 bases. V lost 3 bases to trimming and J lost 2 bases; unmatched junction nucleotides: 11. CDR1 MDHEN and CDR2 SYDVKM come from the germline V gene. This CDR3 has 17 amino acids.

The V call is TRBV7-9, the J call TRBJ1-2; 10 bases are shared with TRBD1. The trim removed 1 base at V and 7 bases at J, leaving 12 bases unmatched. The CDR3 contains 17 residues. Germline V lookup: CDR1 SEHNR, CDR2 FQNEAQ (reference sequence). CDR3 loop: CASSLEVTGTGEFGYTF. The DNA of the CDR3 is TGTGCCAGCAGCTTAGAAGTAACGGGGACAGGGGAATTTGGCTACACCTTC.

The J gene is TRBJ1-1, the V gene TRBV18; tentatively, D is TRBD1 (6 bases). Germline CDR1 and CDR2: KGHSH and LQKENI. Trimming shortened V by 3 bases and J by 3 bases, and 11 bases separated the two germline ends. The CDR3 loop spans 14 amino acids. In DNA, the CDR3 is TGTGCCAGCTCACCGGCGGCAGGGGACACTGAAGCTTTCTTT. Its protein is CASSPAAGDTEAFF.

V usage is TRBV29-1 and J usage is TRBJ2-7; no clear D. The V gene lost 2 bases and the J gene lost 3 bases, with 11 bases spanning the gap. Germline CDR1 and CDR2: SQVTM and ANQGSEA. The CDR3 runs 13 residues. The CDR3 region is CSVEWTESYEQYF. The CDR3 nucleotides are TGCAGCGTTGAATGGACGGAGAGCTACGAGCAGTACTTC.

The chain is built from TRBV6-5 and TRBJ1-2, with D uncertain. The CDR3 contains 14 residues. Deletions cut 0 bases from V and 7 bases from J, with 12 bases between. Germline-derived CDR1 and CDR2 are MNHEY and SVGAGI. CDR3 in DNA: TGTGCCAGCAGTTACTCTGGGGTTGGAAGTGGCTACACCTTC. It translates to CASSYSGVGSGYTF.

Sample share makes this clone medium-sized. The V gene is TRBV6-1, the J gene TRBJ1-5; D ambiguous. This CDR3 has 16 residues. V was pared by 3 bases and J by 0 bases, with 12 bases between. CDR1 is MNHNS, CDR2 SASEGT, per germline. The CDR3 DNA sequence: TGTGCCAGCAGTGAGTCGACATATTATAGCAATCAGCCCCAGCATTTT. Translation: CASSESTYYSNQPQHF.

The chain has TRBV18 and TRBJ2-1, with 7 bases identical to TRBD1. Germline CDR1 is KGHSH and CDR2 is LQKENI. Trimming removed 5 bases from V and 4 bases from J; junction bases left unmatched: 8. The CDR3 runs 15 residues. The CDR3 here is CASSTIQGPYNEQFF. The CDR3 bases are TGTGCCAGCTCAACAATACAGGGGCCGTACAATGAGCAGTTCTTC.

The chain carries TRBV28 and TRBJ2-3; D call uncertain. CDR3 length: 12 amino acids. The V and J ends lost 6 bases and 8 bases respectively, with 12 bases between them. Germline V gives CDR1 MDHEN, CDR2 SYDVKM. CDR3 residues: CASSSDPVTQYF. The CDR3, as DNA: TGTGCCAGCAGCTCCGACCCCGTTACGCAGTATTTT.

This clone was detected only once. This chain uses TRBV29-1 with TRBJ1-2, with D perhaps TRBD1 (6 bases). Trimming pared 4 bases from V and 0 bases from J, leaving 9 bases between. There are 13 residues in the CDR3. Looked up from germline, CDR1 is SQVTM and CDR2 is ANQGSEA. The chain's CDR3 is CSVGTATNYGYTF. The CDR3 nucleotides are TGCAGCGTTGGGACAGCTACTAACTATGGCTACACCTTC. Based on the CDR3 plus reference TRBV29-1 and TRBJ1-2, the full variable domain is SAVISQKPSRDICQRGTSLTIQCQVDSQVTMMFWYRQQPGQSLTLIATANQGSEATYESGFVIDKFPISRPNLTFSTLTVSNMSPEDSSIYLCSVGTATNYGYTFGSGTRLTVV.